This TCR beta chain was recorded in a study of T cell responses to AZD1222 COVID-19 vaccine. This CDR3 contains 16 residues. Looked up from germline, CDR1 is SEHNR and CDR2 is FQNEAQ (reference sequence). The ends were cut back, 1 base at V and 11 bases at J, with 23 bases in the middle. Libraries were prepared by immunoSEQ multiplex PCR; TCRdb keeps only in-frame clonotypes and omits some of them. This table has tens of thousands of clones, around nine tenths appearing once. Here the sequenced sample was peripheral blood, taken on day 0 of MenACWY control vaccination. This receptor was obtained from an adult in good health. The chain links TRBV7-9 to TRBJ1-1; D is possibly TRBD1 (6 bases). CDR3 DNA sequence: TGTGCCAGCAGCTTAGTCCCCACAGGGCCCGTAGCAATTGCTTTCTTT. Protein product: CASSLVPTGPVAIAFF.